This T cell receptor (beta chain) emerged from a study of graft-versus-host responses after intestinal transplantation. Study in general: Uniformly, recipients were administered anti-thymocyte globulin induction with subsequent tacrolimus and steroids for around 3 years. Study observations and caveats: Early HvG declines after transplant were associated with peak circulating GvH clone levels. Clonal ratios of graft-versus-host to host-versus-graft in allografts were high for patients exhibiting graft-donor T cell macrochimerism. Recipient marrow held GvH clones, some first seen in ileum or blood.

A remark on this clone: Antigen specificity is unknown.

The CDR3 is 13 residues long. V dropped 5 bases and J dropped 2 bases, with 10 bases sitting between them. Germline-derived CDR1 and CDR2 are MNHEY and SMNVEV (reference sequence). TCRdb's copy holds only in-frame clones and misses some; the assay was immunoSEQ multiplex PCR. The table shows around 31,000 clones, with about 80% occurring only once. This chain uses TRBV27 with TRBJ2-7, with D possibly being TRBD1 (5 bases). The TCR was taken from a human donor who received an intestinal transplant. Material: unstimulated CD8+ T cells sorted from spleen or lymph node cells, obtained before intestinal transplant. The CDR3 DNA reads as TGTGCCAGCAGTGTCAGGGTCGCCTACGAGCAGTACTTC. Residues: CASSVRVAYEQYF.